These T cell receptor beta chains were read from a single sample in a study of shared clonotypes between healthy human individuals. Data came from immunoSEQ multiplex PCR; TCRdb stores just in-frame clones and leaves some out. The sample contains 100,000 to 130,000 clones, about 63% of which appear only once. Specimen: memory CD8+ T cells sorted from blood. These receptors were collected from a woman in her 30s in good health. CDR3s include the opening cysteine and the closing phenylalanine or tryptophan. The D gene is left open where the match is weak. Clone size is stated in some rows and not others, as once, few, many or a class when expanded.

>.|TRBJ2-7|.|TRBV7-2
TGTGCCAGCAGCTCCCTTTCGGGCTTAATCTACGAGCAGTACTTC
CASSSLSGLIYEQYF
>.|TRBJ1-6|TRBD1|TRBV18
TGTGCCAGCTCACCGGAGACAGGGCCCCTCCACTTT
CASSPETGPLHF
>once|TRBJ2-1|.|TRBV2
TGTGCCAGCAGTGAAGCCCGCGGGAAAGGGGTCAATGAGCAGTTCTTC
CASSEARGKGVNEQFF
>many|TRBJ2-7|TRBD2|TRBV10-3
TGTGCCATCAGTGAGGTGGCTAGCGGGACCGAGCAGTACTTC
CAISEVASGTEQYF
>.|TRBJ2-1|TRBD2|TRBV7-3
TGTGCCAGCAGCTTAACGTCCCTAGCGGGAGGCCCCCAGGGTGAGCAGTTCTTC
CASSLTSLAGGPQGEQFF
>.|TRBJ1-2|TRBD1|TRBV27
TGTGCCAGTAAACAGGGGTATGGCTACACCTTC
CASKQGYGYTF
>.|TRBJ2-2|.|TRBV6-1
TGTGCCAGCGGTGTCGGGTCGGACACCGGGGAGCTGTTTTTT
CASGVGSDTGELFF
>.|TRBJ1-2|TRBD1|TRBV28
TGTGCCAGCAGTCCCGGACAGGGAGGTGGCTACACCTTC
CASSPGQGGGYTF
>.|TRBJ2-7|TRBD2|TRBV13
TGTGCCAGCAGCACACGACTAGCGGTCCTAGGGGTCTACGAGCAGTACTTC
CASSTRLAVLGVYEQYF
>.|TRBJ1-1|TRBD1|TRBV5-1
TGCGCCAGCAGCTCAGAACAGGGGTTGAACACTGAAGCTTTCTTT
CASSSEQGLNTEAFF
>.|TRBJ2-7|.|TRBV5-1
TGCGCCAGCAGCCCCCACGGGGGGCCCTCCTACGAGCAGTACTTC
CASSPHGGPSYEQYF
>.|TRBJ2-7|.|TRBV7-6
TGTGCCAGCAGCTTAGGCTCGGGAGTCTACGAGCAGTACTTC
CASSLGSGVYEQYF
>.|TRBJ2-3|TRBD2|TRBV5-4
TGTGCCAGCAGCTTAGGCGGGAGGGCCTTGGATACGCAGTATTTT
CASSLGGRALDTQYF
>.|TRBJ2-7|TRBD1|TRBV7-2
TGTGCCAGCAGCTACAGCCGGGACAGTCAGCAGTACTTC
CASSYSRDSQQYF
>.|TRBJ2-5|.|TRBV28
TGTGCCAGCCGAGGGGCGGCTTACCGCCAAGAGACCCAGTACTTC
CASRGAAYRQETQYF
>.|TRBJ2-7|TRBD1|TRBV6-1
TGTGCCAGCCGACAGGGCCAATCCTACGAGCAGTACTTC
CASRQGQSYEQYF
>many|TRBJ2-2|.|TRBV10-1
TGCGCCAGCAGTGAGTCGGACACCGGGGAGCTGTTTTTT
CASSESDTGELFF
>.|TRBJ2-3|TRBD2|TRBV5-1
TGCGCCAGCAGCTTGGAATGCGGGGGGACAGATACGCAGTATTTT
CASSLECGGTDTQYF
>.|TRBJ2-7|.|TRBV11-2
TGTGCCAGCAGCTTTGGTAGCAGGATCTACGAGCAGTACTTC
CASSFGSRIYEQYF
>.|TRBJ2-7|.|TRBV29-1
TGCAGCGTTAGTCAGGGGTTCGCCGAGCAGTACTTC
CSVSQGFAEQYF
>.|TRBJ2-7|.|TRBV6-1
TGTGCCAGCAGTACGTGGGACGGATCCTACGAGCAGTACTTC
CASSTWDGSYEQYF
>.|TRBJ2-7|TRBD2|TRBV10-2
TGCGCCAGCAGGGAAATAGCGGGAGTAGACTACGAGCAGTACTTC
CASREIAGVDYEQYF
>.|TRBJ1-5|TRBD1|TRBV28
TGTGCCAGCATAGAGACCGGGACAGGGGTTGTTCTAAGCAATCAGCCCCAGCATTTT
CASIETGTGVVLSNQPQHF
>once|TRBJ1-5|.|TRBV19
TGTGCCAGTACCACCATACAGGGCATCGGCAATCAGCCCCAGCATTTT
CASTTIQGIGNQPQHF
>.|TRBJ1-2|.|TRBV9
TGTGCCAGCAGCGACCGACAGTACCGTGGCTACACCTTC
CASSDRQYRGYTF
>many|TRBJ2-7|TRBD2|TRBV7-4
TGTGCCAGCAGCTTACTTGCGGGAGTAGGGGTGGGCGAGCAGTACTTC
CASSLLAGVGVGEQYF
>.|TRBJ1-5|.|TRBV7-3
TGTGCCAGCAGCTTAGAGAGCCAGGGCCATAGCAATCAGCCCCAGCATTTT
CASSLESQGHSNQPQHF
>many|TRBJ2-2|.|TRBV30
TGTGCCTGTGGCGGGGGCGGTCTTATCGGGGAGCTGTTTTTT
CACGGGGLIGELFF
>.|TRBJ1-2|.|TRBV28
TGTGCCAGCAGCCCCGCCCCAGGGTCGGTATCCTATGGCTACACCTTC
CASSPAPGSVSYGYTF
>.|TRBJ2-7|.|TRBV7-8
TGTGCCAGCAGCTTACAGAGGGATTCCTACGAGCAGTACTTC
CASSLQRDSYEQYF
>.|TRBJ2-3|TRBD2|TRBV6-1
TGTGCCAGCAGTGAACTAGCGGGAGCGGATACGCAGTATTTT
CASSELAGADTQYF
>.|TRBJ2-7|TRBD2|TRBV29-1
TGCAGCGCCCGGGAGGGGGTCACCTACGAGCAGTACTTC
CSAREGVTYEQYF
>many|TRBJ1-4|.|TRBV6-1
TGTGCCAGCAGTGTGGGGCCAACTAATGAAAAACTGTTTTTT
CASSVGPTNEKLFF
>few|TRBJ2-2|TRBD1|TRBV15
TGTGCCACCAGCCGTTCCGTGACAGGGGACCCCACCGGGGAGCTGTTTTTT
CATSRSVTGDPTGELFF
>.|TRBJ1-2|.|TRBV28
TGTGCCAGCAGACTTCAGGGGAACTATGGCTACACCTTC
CASRLQGNYGYTF
>.|TRBJ2-7|.|TRBV14
TGTGCCAGCAGCCAAGATAGGACGGGATACCACGAGCAGTACTTC
CASSQDRTGYHEQYF
>.|TRBJ2-1|TRBD2|TRBV5-6
TGTGCCAGCAGCTTGGTCCCTAGCGGGAGTAATGAGCAGTTCTTC
CASSLVPSGSNEQFF
>.|TRBJ2-7|.|TRBV11-2
TGTGCCAGCAGCTTTTCAGCAGATTACGAGCAGTACTTC
CASSFSADYEQYF
>.|TRBJ2-3|.|TRBV4-1
TGCGCCAGCAGCCAAGATGCAGGGCGGCTCACAGATACGCAGTATTTT
CASSQDAGRLTDTQYF
>.|TRBJ1-5|TRBD1|TRBV7-6
TGTGCCAGCAGCTTAGGACAGGGGCAGGATCAGCCCCAGCATTTT
CASSLGQGQDQPQHF
>.|TRBJ1-5|.|TRBV13
TGTGCCAGCAGCTCATCAGGGGTAGGCAATCAGCCCCAGCATTTT
CASSSSGVGNQPQHF
>once|TRBJ2-1|TRBD1|TRBV6-5
TGTGCCAGCAGTATCGCGGGGACAGGGGTCACTGAGCAGTTCTTC
CASSIAGTGVTEQFF
>.|TRBJ1-4|.|TRBV29-1
TGCAGCGTACATGAAGGAGGGGAGGAAACCAGACTGTTTTTT
CSVHEGGEETRLFF
>few|TRBJ2-3|.|TRBV15
TGTGCCACCAGCAGAGATCCAGGGAGCGGCACAGATACGCAGTATTTT
CATSRDPGSGTDTQYF
>.|TRBJ2-2|.|TRBV25-1
TGTGCCAGCAGTGAATTAGATGGGAGGAACACCGGGGAGCTGTTTTTT
CASSELDGRNTGELFF
>.|TRBJ1-2|.|TRBV2
TGTGCCAGCAGTGAAGATGGTCGTCCTAACTATGGCTACACCTTC
CASSEDGRPNYGYTF